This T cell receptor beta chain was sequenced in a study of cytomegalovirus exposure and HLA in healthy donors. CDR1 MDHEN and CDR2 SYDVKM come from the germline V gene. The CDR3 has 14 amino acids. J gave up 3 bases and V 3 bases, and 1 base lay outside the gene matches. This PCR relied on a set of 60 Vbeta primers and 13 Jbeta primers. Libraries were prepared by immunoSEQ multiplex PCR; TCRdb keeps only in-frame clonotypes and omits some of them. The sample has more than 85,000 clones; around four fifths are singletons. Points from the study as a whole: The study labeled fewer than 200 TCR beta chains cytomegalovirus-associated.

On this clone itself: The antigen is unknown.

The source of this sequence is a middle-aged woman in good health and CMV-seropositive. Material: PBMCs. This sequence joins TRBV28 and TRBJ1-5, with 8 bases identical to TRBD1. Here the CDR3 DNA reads TGTGCCAGCAGTTTGGGACAGGTCAATCAGCCCCAGCATTTT. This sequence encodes CASSLGQVNQPQHF.